What follows is one TCR beta chain and its context. It lacks a known antigen. No per-base quality is available; no much larger clone lies one base away. The entry originates in a study of blood T cell repertoires in COVID-19 (dated by TCRdb to between 2020 and 2021). As for the study more broadly: Samples covering the acute and convalescent phases of COVID-19 were provided by collaborators in the United States, Italy and Spain. The prospective study material was composed of cDNA or gDNA derived from T cells, B-cell-depleted T cells, or PBMCs. Subjects who had been exposed to COVID-19, were actively infected with it, or had recovered from it provided the deeply sampled blood TCRbeta repertoires that made up the dataset. The repertoires were made available in a free public database intended to serve as a resource for research on the immune response to SARS-CoV-2. Samples were obtained from the ongoing ImmuneRACE study (first 160 participants) and from 1,254 subjects provided by 6 global collaborators. The sample metadata nearly always contained a de-identified subject ID, COVID-19 status, age in years and sex. Where available, HLA class I and class II types were obtained from metadata supplied by the sample provider rather than from assay-based typing.

TCRbeta CDR3 regions were amplified from genomic DNA by means of the immunoSEQ Assay, a bias-controlled multiplex PCR. On the study's bioinformatics: The number of nucleated cells in each sample was estimated by amplification of reference gene primers within the assay. Sequence reads were collapsed and filtered to measure the absolute abundance of every unique TCRbeta CDR3 rearrangement. For each sample, productive Simpson clonality was calculated as the square root of Simpson's diversity index across productive rearrangements. TCRdb re-hosts the immuneACCESS table, in-frame sequences only. Its copies lack some clones; in the studies checked, an unresolved V gene accounts for under half of them, and the cause for the rest is not known. For V, J and clone size, that table is used; D and trimming come from the DNA. A total of just over 300,000 clones appear in this sample, roughly 90% of them only once. Approximately 9.8% of the sample is held by the ten biggest clonotypes.

From the cysteine up to the phenylalanine, the CDR3 has a length of 16 residues. Only CDR3 DNA is held: 48 bases, read in frame from base 1. V and J lose 2 bases and 0 bases, and a span of 13 bases separates them. The germline V gene (reference sequence) sets CDR1 to SEHNR and CDR2 to FQNEAQ. In the prospective study, participants were roughly 18 to 89 years old, resided in about two dozen geographic areas of the United States, and were enrolled through a virtual design. To assign participants to cohorts, the prospective study relied on clinical history that participants themselves reported in a screening survey and a study questionnaire. Recovered participants in ImmuneRACE Cohort 3 were defined as having two consecutive negative NP/OP PCR tests, clearance from a healthcare professional, or resolution of symptoms. Each participant in the prospective study had whole blood, serum and a nasopharyngeal or oropharyngeal swab collected by mobile phlebotomists. Prospective study participants could optionally give additional blood draws and questionnaires over an approximately two-month period. Before DNA extraction, prospective study blood samples were shipped either frozen or at room temperature.

The study at large found these results: Clinical and demographic metadata were provided uncurated, with the amount varying by source and participant.

Here the chain combines TRBV7-9 and TRBJ1-1; 6 matching bases give a weak D call of TRBD1. The clonotype was recovered from a woman in her 40s who had recovered from COVID-19. Material for sequencing was PBMCs or T cells enriched from blood (not recorded which). The CDR3 region has the sequence CASSLPLGQMNTEAFF. The DNA sequence is given as TGTGCCAGCAGCTTACCGCTGGGACAAATGAACACTGAAGCTTTCTTT. Reference TRBV7-9 and TRBJ1-1 genes cover what lies past the CDR3, so the full variable domain is DTGVSQNPRHKITKRGQNVTFRCDPISEHNRLYWYRQTLGQGPEFLTYFQNEAQLEKSRLLSDRFSAERPKGSFSTLEIQRTEQGDSAMYLCASSLPLGQMNTEAFFGQGTRLTVV.